This TCR beta chain was sequenced for a study of blood T cells in healthy people across ages. This clonotype was counted a few times. What it recognizes is unknown. Study results and limitations: Significant beta diversity loss was already apparent by age approximately 38, declining roughly linearly. In the absence of known donor CMV status, changes in expanded clonotypes were possibly confounded.

Donors gave roughly 10 milliliters of peripheral blood apiece. The use of a sample-barcoded 5' primer and a J-beta primer mix characterized a second PCR of about 7 to 12 cycles. TCRdb reprocessed the 5' RACE reads via MiXCR and lists one record per CDR3 protein. Among 550,000 to 700,000 distinct CDR3 sequences, 27% were seen once, and the ten largest hold less than 20%. There are 13 residues in the CDR3. Germline lookup yields CDR1 MDHEN and CDR2 SYDVKM. The germline V and J ends were trimmed by 7 bases and 0 bases, with 7 bases remaining between them. Sequencing was done on a sample of blood. The receptor comes from a woman in her 70s in good health. This rearrangement joins TRBV28 to TRBJ2-1; no reliable D call. The CDR3 here is CASTVSSYNEQFF. The CDR3 DNA reads TGTGCCAGCACAGTCAGCTCCTACAATGAGCAGTTCTTC.